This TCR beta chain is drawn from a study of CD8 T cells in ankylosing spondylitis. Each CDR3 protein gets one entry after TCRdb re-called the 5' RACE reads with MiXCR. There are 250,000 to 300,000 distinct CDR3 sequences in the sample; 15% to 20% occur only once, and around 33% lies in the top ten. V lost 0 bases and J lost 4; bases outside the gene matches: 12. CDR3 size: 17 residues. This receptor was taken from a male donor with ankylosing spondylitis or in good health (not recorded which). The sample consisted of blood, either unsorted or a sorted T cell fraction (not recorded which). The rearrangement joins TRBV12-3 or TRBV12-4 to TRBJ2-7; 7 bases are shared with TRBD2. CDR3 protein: CASSLAQGGSVRYEQYF. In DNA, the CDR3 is TGTGCCAGCAGTTTAGCCCAGGGCGGGAGTGTGAGGTACGAGCAGTACTTC.